This T cell receptor (beta chain) originates from a study of cytomegalovirus exposure and HLA in healthy donors. PCR employed 60 Vbeta and 13 Jbeta primers. The data were produced by immunoSEQ multiplex PCR, yet TCRdb's version contains in-frame clones alone and is incomplete. The sample holds under 200,000 clones, roughly 80% seen once. The ends were cut back, 2 bases at V and 6 bases at J, with 16 bases in the middle. Germline loops: CDR1 SGHAT, CDR2 FQNNGV. The CDR3 contains 16 residues. This sequence joins TRBV11-2 and TRBJ2-2, with a tentative D call TRBD1 (6 bases). The receptor comes from a girl aged 5-17 years in good health and CMV-seropositive. The sequencing input was PBMCs. CDR3 amino acids: CASSLTVRGYPGELFF. CDR3 nucleotides: TGTGCCAGCAGCTTAACGGTCAGGGGTTATCCCGGGGAGCTGTTTTTT.